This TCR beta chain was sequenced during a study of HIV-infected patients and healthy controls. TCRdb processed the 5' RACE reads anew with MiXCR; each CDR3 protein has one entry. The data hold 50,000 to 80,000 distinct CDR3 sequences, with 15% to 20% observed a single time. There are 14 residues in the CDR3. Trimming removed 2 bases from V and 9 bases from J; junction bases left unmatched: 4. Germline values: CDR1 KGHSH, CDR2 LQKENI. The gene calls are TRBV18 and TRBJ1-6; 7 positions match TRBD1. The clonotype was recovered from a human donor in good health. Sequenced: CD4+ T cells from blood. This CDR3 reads CASSPGTDGSPLHF. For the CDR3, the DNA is TGTGCCAGCTCACCAGGGACAGATGGTTCACCCCTCCACTTT.